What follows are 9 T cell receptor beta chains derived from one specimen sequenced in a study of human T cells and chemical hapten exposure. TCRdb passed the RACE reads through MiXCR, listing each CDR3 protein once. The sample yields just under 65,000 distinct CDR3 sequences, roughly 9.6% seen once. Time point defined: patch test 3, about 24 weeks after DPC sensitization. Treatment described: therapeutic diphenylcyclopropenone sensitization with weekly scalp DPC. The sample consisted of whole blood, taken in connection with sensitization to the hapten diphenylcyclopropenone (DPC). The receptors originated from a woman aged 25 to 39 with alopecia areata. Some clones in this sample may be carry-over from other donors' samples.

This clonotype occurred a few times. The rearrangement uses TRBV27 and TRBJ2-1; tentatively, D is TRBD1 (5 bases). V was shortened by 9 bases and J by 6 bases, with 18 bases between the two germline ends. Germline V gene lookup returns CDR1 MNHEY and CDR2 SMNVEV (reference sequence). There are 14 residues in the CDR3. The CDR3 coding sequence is TGTGCCAGTTCTAGGCTAGGGGCCTCCAATGAGCAGTTCTTC. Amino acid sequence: CASSRLGASNEQFF.

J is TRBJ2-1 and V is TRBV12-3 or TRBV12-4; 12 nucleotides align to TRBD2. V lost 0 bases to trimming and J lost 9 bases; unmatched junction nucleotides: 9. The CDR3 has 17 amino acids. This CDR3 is CASSLALLAGGHSEQFF. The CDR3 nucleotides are TGTGCCAGCAGTTTAGCGCTGCTAGCGGGGGGGCATAGTGAGCAGTTCTTC.

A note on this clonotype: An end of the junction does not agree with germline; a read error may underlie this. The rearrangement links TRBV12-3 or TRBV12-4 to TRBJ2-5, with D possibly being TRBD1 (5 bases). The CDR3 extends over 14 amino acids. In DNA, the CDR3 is TGTGCCAGCAGTCTACCGGACACCCAAGAGACCCAGCACTTC. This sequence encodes CASSLPDTQETQHF.

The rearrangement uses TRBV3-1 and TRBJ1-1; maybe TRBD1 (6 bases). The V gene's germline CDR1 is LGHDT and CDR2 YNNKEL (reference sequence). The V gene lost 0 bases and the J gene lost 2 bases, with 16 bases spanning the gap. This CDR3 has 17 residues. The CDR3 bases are TGTGCCAGCAGCCAAGAGAGGGGGGGACGCCTAAACACTGAAGCTTTCTTT. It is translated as CASSQERGGRLNTEAFF.

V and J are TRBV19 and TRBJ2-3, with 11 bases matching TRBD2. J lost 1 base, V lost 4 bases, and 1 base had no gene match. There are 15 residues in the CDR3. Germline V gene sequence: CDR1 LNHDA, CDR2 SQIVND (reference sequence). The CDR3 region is CASSKLAGGTDTQYF. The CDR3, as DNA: TGTGCCAGTAGTAAACTAGCGGGAGGCACAGATACGCAGTATTTT.

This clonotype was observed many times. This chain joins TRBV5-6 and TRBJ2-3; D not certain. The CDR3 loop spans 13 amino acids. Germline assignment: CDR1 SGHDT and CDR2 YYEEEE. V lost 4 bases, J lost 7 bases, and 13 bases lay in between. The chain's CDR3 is CASSRGLMNTQYF. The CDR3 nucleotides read TGTGCCAGCAGCCGTGGCCTCATGAATACGCAGTATTTT.

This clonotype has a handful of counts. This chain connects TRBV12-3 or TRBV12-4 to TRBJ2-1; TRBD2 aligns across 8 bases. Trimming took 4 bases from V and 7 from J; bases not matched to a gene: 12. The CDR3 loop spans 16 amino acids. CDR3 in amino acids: CASSSKTSRGGNEQFF. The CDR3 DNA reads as TGTGCCAGCAGTTCCAAGACTAGCCGGGGGGGTAATGAGCAGTTCTTC.

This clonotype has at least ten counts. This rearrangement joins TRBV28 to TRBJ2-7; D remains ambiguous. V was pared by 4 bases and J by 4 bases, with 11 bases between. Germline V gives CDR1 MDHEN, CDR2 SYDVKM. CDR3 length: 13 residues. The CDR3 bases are TGTGCCAGCAGTTCCCAACAAATTTACGAGCAGTACTTC. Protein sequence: CASSSQQIYEQYF.

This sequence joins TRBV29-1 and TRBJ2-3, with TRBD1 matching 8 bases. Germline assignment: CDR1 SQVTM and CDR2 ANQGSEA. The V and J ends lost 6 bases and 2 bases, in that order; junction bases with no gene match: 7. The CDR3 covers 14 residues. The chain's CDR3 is CSVKRDRYTDTQYF. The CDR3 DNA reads TGCAGCGTCAAAAGGGACAGGTACACAGATACGCAGTATTTT.